These T cell receptor beta chains were read from a single sample in a study of sequential checkpoint blockade in melanoma. Libraries were prepared by immunoSEQ multiplex PCR; TCRdb keeps only in-frame clonotypes and omits some of them. Of approximately 5,200 clones in the sample, around 79% were seen once. The sample in question was CD8+ T cells sorted from blood (inferred from file names), obtained from a patient given nivolumab and ipilimumab in sequence. The receptors were gathered from a human donor with melanoma. Each CDR3 is given with its conserved first and last residue. A D gene is named only where the DNA matches it firmly. Clone size is stated in some rows and not others, as once, few, many or a class when expanded.

J: TRBJ2-2
D: TRBD1
V: TRBV9
size: .
DNA: TGTGCCAGCAGCGTAGTAGGGGGCGTCGGCACCGGGGAGCTGTTTTTT
CDR3: CASSVVGGVGTGELFF

J: TRBJ2-5
D: .
V: TRBV9
size: .
DNA: TGTGCCAGCAGCCCCAGCCAAGAGACCCAGTACTTC
CDR3: CASSPSQETQYF

J: TRBJ1-2
D: TRBD1
V: TRBV14
size: few
DNA: TGTGCCAGCAGCTTTGAGACAGGGAACTATGGCTACACCTTC
CDR3: CASSFETGNYGYTF

J: TRBJ2-1
D: .
V: TRBV5-4
size: .
DNA: TGTGCCAGCAGCTTGCCGGGTACGAGCTCCTACAATGAGCAGTTCTTC
CDR3: CASSLPGTSSYNEQFF

J: TRBJ2-7
D: .
V: TRBV5-1
size: .
DNA: TGCGCCAGCAGCTGGGCCGGGGAAGGCTCCTACGAGCAGTACTTC
CDR3: CASSWAGEGSYEQYF

J: TRBJ1-2
D: .
V: TRBV6-5
size: .
DNA: TGTGCCAGCAGAGAATCAGGGAATAGAGACACCTTC
CDR3: CASRESGNRDTF

J: TRBJ1-2
D: TRBD1
V: TRBV10-3
size: .
DNA: TGTGCCATCAGTGAGGTAGGGGGCACATATGGCTACACCTTC
CDR3: CAISEVGGTYGYTF

J: TRBJ2-7
D: .
V: TRBV19
size: few
DNA: TGTGCCAGTAGTAGTTTCGGGATGAGCTCCTACGAGCAGTACTTC
CDR3: CASSSFGMSSYEQYF

J: TRBJ2-7
D: TRBD2
V: TRBV7-9
size: .
DNA: TGTGCCAGCAGCTCGCTGGGCGGGAGTAGCGTCTACGAGCAGTACTTC
CDR3: CASSSLGGSSVYEQYF

J: TRBJ2-2
D: .
V: TRBV7-6
size: .
DNA: TGTGCCAGCAGCTTAGTTGCCGGGGGTTGGGCCGGGGAGCTGTTTTTT
CDR3: CASSLVAGGWAGELFF

J: TRBJ2-6
D: .
V: TRBV5-1
size: .
DNA: TGCGCCAGCAGCTTCGGGTCTGGGGCCAACGTCCTGACTTTC
CDR3: CASSFGSGANVLTF

J: TRBJ1-3
D: .
V: TRBV4-1
size: few
DNA: TGCGCCAGCAGCCAAGATCCCGGGATTGGAAACACCATATATTTT
CDR3: CASSQDPGIGNTIYF

J: TRBJ2-4
D: .
V: TRBV5-6
size: .
DNA: TGTGCCAGCATCCCCCCCCAGGGGCGAGGAGCTAAAAACATTCAGTACTTC
CDR3: CASIPPQGRGAKNIQYF

J: TRBJ2-7
D: .
V: TRBV29-1
size: medium-sized
DNA: TGCAGCGTTGAAGATCGACGGGGTTCCTCCTACGAGCAGTACTTC
CDR3: CSVEDRRGSSYEQYF

J: TRBJ2-2
D: .
V: TRBV5-4
size: .
DNA: TGTGCCAGCAGCTTGGTGGGGGCCGACACCGGGGAGCTGTTTTTT
CDR3: CASSLVGADTGELFF

J: TRBJ2-1
D: .
V: TRBV14
size: .
DNA: TGTGCCAGCAGCCCCCGGGTTACCCCTTACAATGAGCAGTTCTTC
CDR3: CASSPRVTPYNEQFF

J: TRBJ2-1
D: TRBD2
V: TRBV19
size: .
DNA: TGTGCCAGCCGACTAGCGGGGGACTATGAGCAGTTCTTC
CDR3: CASRLAGDYEQFF

J: TRBJ1-2
D: .
V: TRBV7-9
size: few
DNA: TGTGCCAGCAGCGGGAGTCGGGGGACGGCCTATGGCTACACCTTC
CDR3: CASSGSRGTAYGYTF

J: TRBJ2-3
D: TRBD2
V: TRBV15
size: .
DNA: TGTGCCACCAGCAGAGGGGGCCTAGCGGGAGGACCCACAGATACGCAGTATTTT
CDR3: CATSRGGLAGGPTDTQYF

J: TRBJ2-7
D: TRBD1
V: TRBV4-3
size: .
DNA: TGCGCCAGCAGCCAAGAGGGGACAGTATCCGACGAGCAGTACTTC
CDR3: CASSQEGTVSDEQYF

J: TRBJ2-7
D: .
V: TRBV11-2
size: few
DNA: TGTGCCAGCAGCTCGCGCTCCTACGAGCAGTACTTC
CDR3: CASSSRSYEQYF

J: TRBJ1-2
D: .
V: TRBV14
size: once
DNA: TGTGCCAGCAGCGTAGGGGCCGGTGGGTACACCTTC
CDR3: CASSVGAGGYTF

J: TRBJ2-7
D: TRBD1
V: TRBV9
size: .
DNA: TGTGCCAGCAGCATAAATCAGGGGGCTCCCTCCTACGAGCAGTACTTC
CDR3: CASSINQGAPSYEQYF

J: TRBJ2-3
D: .
V: TRBV11-1
size: .
DNA: TGTGCCAGCAGCTTAATAGCGTTGGATACGCAGTATTTT
CDR3: CASSLIALDTQYF

J: TRBJ2-7
D: .
V: TRBV27
size: .
DNA: TGTGCCAGCAGTCCCCTCTCACTATCCTACGAGCAGTACTTC
CDR3: CASSPLSLSYEQYF

J: TRBJ1-1
D: .
V: TRBV2
size: .
DNA: TGTGCCAGCATCAGGGGACGCGACAGGTTTGAAGCTTTCTTT
CDR3: CASIRGRDRFEAFF

J: TRBJ2-7
D: .
V: TRBV19
size: .
DNA: TGTGCCAGTAGTATAGGATCGGGAGACTACGAGCAGTACTTC
CDR3: CASSIGSGDYEQYF

J: TRBJ2-5
D: .
V: TRBV16
size: once
DNA: TGTGCCAGCAGCCCCCTTGCAGGGAACCAAGAGACCCAGTACTTC
CDR3: CASSPLAGNQETQYF

J: TRBJ2-7
D: TRBD1
V: TRBV15
size: .
DNA: TGTGCCACCAGCAGAGCAGTACAGGGGGCCTACGAGCAGTACTTC
CDR3: CATSRAVQGAYEQYF

J: TRBJ2-3
D: TRBD1
V: TRBV9
size: .
DNA: TGTGCCAGCAGCGCACCGGGACAGACAGATACGCAGTATTTT
CDR3: CASSAPGQTDTQYF

J: TRBJ2-1
D: .
V: TRBV29-1
size: .
DNA: TGCAGCGTTGAAGATGTCACAGTTAAGTTCTTC
CDR3: CSVEDVTVKFF

J: TRBJ2-1
D: TRBD2
V: TRBV5-1
size: once
DNA: TGCGCCAGCAGCTTTAGCGGGGGGACGTACAATGAGCAGTTCTTC
CDR3: CASSFSGGTYNEQFF

J: TRBJ2-2
D: .
V: TRBV10-2
size: .
DNA: TGCGCCAGCAGTGAGTCAACTAGCTTAATCGGTGCCGGGGAGCTGTTTTTT
CDR3: CASSESTSLIGAGELFF

J: TRBJ2-7
D: TRBD1
V: TRBV9
size: .
DNA: TGTGCCAGCAGCGTAGGAGAAGGGGACAGACCTTACGAGCAGTACTTC
CDR3: CASSVGEGDRPYEQYF

J: TRBJ1-2
D: TRBD1
V: TRBV7-9
size: once
DNA: TGTGCCAGCAGCCCGACAGGGACCTATGGCTACACCTTC
CDR3: CASSPTGTYGYTF

J: TRBJ1-5
D: .
V: TRBV1
size: .
DNA: TGCACCAGCAGCCAAGTAAAGGGGGGGCACAGCAATCAGCCCCAGCATTTT
CDR3: CTSSQVKGGHSNQPQHF

J: TRBJ2-7
D: .
V: TRBV27
size: .
DNA: TGTGCCAGCAGTTTAAGGAATTCGGGCTCCTACGAGCAGTACTTC
CDR3: CASSLRNSGSYEQYF

J: TRBJ2-7
D: .
V: TRBV5-1
size: .
DNA: TGCGCCAGCAGCTTGGGGGGTGACAGACTGTACGAGCAGTACTTC
CDR3: CASSLGGDRLYEQYF

J: TRBJ2-2
D: .
V: TRBV7-9
size: .
DNA: TGTGCCAGCTCTACCGGGGAGCTGTTTTTT
CDR3: CASSTGELFF

J: TRBJ2-3
D: .
V: TRBV4-2
size: .
DNA: TGTGCCAGCAGAGCCGCTAGCGAAGGTACGCAGTATTTT
CDR3: CASRAASEGTQYF

J: TRBJ2-1
D: TRBD2
V: TRBV9
size: once
DNA: TGTGCCAGCAGCGTAGGAACTAGCGGGGGTTATGAGCAGTTCTTC
CDR3: CASSVGTSGGYEQFF

J: TRBJ1-4
D: .
V: TRBV28
size: .
DNA: TGTGCCAGCAGTCTAACCGGGTCGGGTGAAAAACTGTTTTTT
CDR3: CASSLTGSGEKLFF

J: TRBJ1-2
D: .
V: TRBV6-5
size: .
DNA: TGTGCCAGCAGTTACTCCGGTAGAGGTGTCTATGGCTACACCTTC
CDR3: CASSYSGRGVYGYTF

J: TRBJ2-5
D: TRBD2
V: TRBV5-4
size: .
DNA: TGTGCCAGCAGCCATCTAGCGGGAGGCCAAGAGACCCAGTACTTC
CDR3: CASSHLAGGQETQYF

J: TRBJ1-1
D: .
V: TRBV29-1
size: once
DNA: TGCAGCGTTGAAGATGTTGGACAGTCACCCTCTGAAGCTTTCTTT
CDR3: CSVEDVGQSPSEAFF

J: TRBJ2-1
D: TRBD2
V: TRBV9
size: .
DNA: TGTGCCAGCAGCGAAAGCGGGGGGGCAGGGAATGAGCAGTTCTTC
CDR3: CASSESGGAGNEQFF

J: TRBJ2-4
D: .
V: TRBV2
size: .
DNA: TGTGCCAGCAGTGATCTGGGGGGAAACATTCAGTACTTC
CDR3: CASSDLGGNIQYF

J: TRBJ2-6
D: .
V: TRBV27
size: .
DNA: TGTGCCAGCAGTTCCCAGAAAACCTCTGGGGCCAACGTCCTGACTTTC
CDR3: CASSSQKTSGANVLTF

J: TRBJ2-1
D: TRBD2
V: TRBV6-5
size: medium-sized
DNA: TGTGCCAGCAAATTACTAGCGGGGGGGCTTAATGAGCAGTTCTTC
CDR3: CASKLLAGGLNEQFF

J: TRBJ2-3
D: TRBD2
V: TRBV10-3
size: .
DNA: TGTGCCATCAGTGAGTCTCTAGCGGGATACACAGATACGCAGTATTTT
CDR3: CAISESLAGYTDTQYF

J: TRBJ2-2
D: TRBD2
V: TRBV10-3
size: .
DNA: TGTGCCATCAGTGAGTCCCCCACTAGCGGGGGGAACACCGGGGAGCTGTTTTTT
CDR3: CAISESPTSGGNTGELFF

J: TRBJ2-7
D: .
V: TRBV21-1
size: .
DNA: TGTGCCAGCAGCAAAGGGGCAGGCTTAACCGGCTACGAGCAGTACTTC
CDR3: CASSKGAGLTGYEQYF

J: TRBJ1-2
D: TRBD1
V: TRBV12-5
size: .
DNA: TGTGCTAGTCTCCAGGGGGAGAGGTGGATCTATGGCTACACCTTC
CDR3: CASLQGERWIYGYTF